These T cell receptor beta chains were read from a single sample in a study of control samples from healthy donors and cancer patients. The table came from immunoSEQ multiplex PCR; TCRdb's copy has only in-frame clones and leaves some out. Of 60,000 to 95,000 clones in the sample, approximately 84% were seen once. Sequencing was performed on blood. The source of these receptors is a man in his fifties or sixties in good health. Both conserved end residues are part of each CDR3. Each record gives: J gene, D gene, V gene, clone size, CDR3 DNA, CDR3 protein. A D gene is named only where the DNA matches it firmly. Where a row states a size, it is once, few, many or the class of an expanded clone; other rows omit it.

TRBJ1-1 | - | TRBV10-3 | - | TGTGCCATCAGTGACCCAGTGAACACTGAAGCTTTCTTT | CAISDPVNTEAFF
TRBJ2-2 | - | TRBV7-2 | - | TGTGCCAGCAATATTGGGGGCGACACCGGGGAGCTGTTTTTT | CASNIGGDTGELFF
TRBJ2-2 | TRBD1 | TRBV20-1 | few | TGCAGTGCCCCCAGGGGGCTAGAGCTGTTTTTT | CSAPRGLELFF
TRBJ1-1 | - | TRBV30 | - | TGTGCCTGGAGTAAGAACGGTGCAGGTTTGTTT | CAWSKNGAGLF
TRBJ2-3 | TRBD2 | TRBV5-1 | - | TGCGCCAGCAGCTTTAGCGGGAGGGCATCAGATACGCAGTATTTT | CASSFSGRASDTQYF
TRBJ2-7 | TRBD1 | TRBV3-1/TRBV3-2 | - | TGTGCCAGCAGCCGAAATATACAGGGGCGGTACGAGCAGTACTTC | CASSRNIQGRYEQYF
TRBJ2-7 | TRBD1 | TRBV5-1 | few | TGCGCCAGCAGCTCAGGGACAGGCGGGTACGAGCAGTACTTC | CASSSGTGGYEQYF
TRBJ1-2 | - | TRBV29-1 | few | TGCAGCGTTGAGTTTTGGGGGGCAGGCTACACCTTC | CSVEFWGAGYTF
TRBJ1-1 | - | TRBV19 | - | TGTGCCAGTAGTATAGATCCAGGAGGGAAGACTGAAGCTTTCTTT | CASSIDPGGKTEAFF
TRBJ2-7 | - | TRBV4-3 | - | TGCGCCAGCAGCCAGGAGACCAGGGCTTACTACGAGCAGTACTTC | CASSQETRAYYEQYF
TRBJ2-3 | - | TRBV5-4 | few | TGTGCCAGCAGCTTGGGCTGGGGAAGGGATCCAGATACGCAGTATTTT | CASSLGWGRDPDTQYF
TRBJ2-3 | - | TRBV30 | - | TGTGCCTGGAGTATAGGGGAGGGCACAGATACGCAGTATTTT | CAWSIGEGTDTQYF
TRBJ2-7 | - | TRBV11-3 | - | TGTGCCAGCAGCTTATCGCCGGGCCACAACTACGAGCAGTACTTC | CASSLSPGHNYEQYF
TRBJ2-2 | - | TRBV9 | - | TGTGCCAGCAGCGTATCTTGGGAGCTGTTTTTT | CASSVSWELFF
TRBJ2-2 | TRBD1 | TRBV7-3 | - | TGTGCCAGCAGCTTAACAGCTAGGGGGCTGGCGAACACCGGGGAGCTGTTTTTT | CASSLTARGLANTGELFF
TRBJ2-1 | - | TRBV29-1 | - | TGCAGCGTTATCCAATCAAGGGGGTCCTGGACTAGGCAGTCTCCCAATGAGCAGTTCTTC | CSVIQSRGSWTRQSPNEQFF
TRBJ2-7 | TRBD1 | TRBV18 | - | TGTGCCAGCTCACAGGGGGCCCTAAATAATATTGACGAGCAGTACTTC | CASSQGALNNIDEQYF
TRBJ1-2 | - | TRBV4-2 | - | TGTGCCAGCAGCCAAGACAGGGTAAATGGCTACACCTTC | CASSQDRVNGYTF
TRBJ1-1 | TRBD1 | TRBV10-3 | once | TGTGCCATCAGTGCTTTCCAGGGACAGGGAAGTACTGAAGCTTTCTTT | CAISAFQGQGSTEAFF
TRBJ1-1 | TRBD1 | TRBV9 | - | TGTGCCAGCAGCCAAACAGGGGCCAACACTGAAGCTTTCTTT | CASSQTGANTEAFF
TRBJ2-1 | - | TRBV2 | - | TGTGCCAGCAGGGGCCGGAGCTCCTACAATGAGCAGTTCTTC | CASRGRSSYNEQFF
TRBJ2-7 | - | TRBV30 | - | TGTGCCGGAGGGTCTAACAGCCACCAGGCGCAGTACTTC | CAGGSNSHQAQYF
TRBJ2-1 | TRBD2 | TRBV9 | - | TGTGCCAGCAGCGGGGGGACTAGCGTCCTTCAAGGGCAGTTCTTC | CASSGGTSVLQGQFF
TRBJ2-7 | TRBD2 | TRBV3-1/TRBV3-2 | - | TGTGCCAGCAGCCAAGCCAGCACTAGCGGGGGGCAGTACTTC | CASSQASTSGGQYF
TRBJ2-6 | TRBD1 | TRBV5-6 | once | TGTGCCAGCAGCTTGACGCAAACAGGGGCTGGGGCCAACGTCCTGACTTTC | CASSLTQTGAGANVLTF
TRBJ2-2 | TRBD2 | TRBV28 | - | TGTGCCAGCAGTTCTCTTGACGGGAGGGACACCGGGGAGCTGTTTTTT | CASSSLDGRDTGELFF
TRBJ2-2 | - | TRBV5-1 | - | TGCGCCAGCAGAGACGGGACCGGGGAGCTGTTTTTT | CASRDGTGELFF
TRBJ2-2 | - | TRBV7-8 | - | TGTGCCAGCAGCTTAGCGCGGACAGACTTAAACACCGGGGAGCTGTTTTTT | CASSLARTDLNTGELFF
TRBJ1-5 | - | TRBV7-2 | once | TGTGCCAGCAGCTTAGATCCGGGGGCCGGTCAGCCCCAGCATTTT | CASSLDPGAGQPQHF
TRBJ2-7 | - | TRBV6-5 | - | TGTGCCAGCAGTCCCGTCCGAAAAATCTACGAGCAGTACTTC | CASSPVRKIYEQYF
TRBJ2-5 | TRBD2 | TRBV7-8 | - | TGTGCCAGCACGGGACTAGGCTCCAAAGAGACCCAGTACTTC | CASTGLGSKETQYF
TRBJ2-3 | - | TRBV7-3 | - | TGTGCCAGCAGCCCCAGAGGGGGGGGCACAGATACGCAGTATTTT | CASSPRGGGTDTQYF
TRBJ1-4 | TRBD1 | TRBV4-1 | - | TGCGCCAGCAGCACACGGACAGGCGGGGAAAAACTGTTTTTT | CASSTRTGGEKLFF
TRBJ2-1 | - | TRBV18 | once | TGTGCCAGCTCGCGGGACACCTACTACAATGAGCAGTTCTTC | CASSRDTYYNEQFF
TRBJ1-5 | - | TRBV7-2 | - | TGTGCCAGCAGCTTAGAGGGCAGCCCCAATCAGCCCCAGCATTTT | CASSLEGSPNQPQHF
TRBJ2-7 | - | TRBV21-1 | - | TGTGCCAGCAGCAAAAGGCGACTAGCCCTTCTCTACGAGCAGTACTTC | CASSKRRLALLYEQYF
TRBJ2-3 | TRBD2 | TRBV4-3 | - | TGCGCCAGCAGCCGGCAGACTAGCGGTCCCACTAGCACAGATACGCAGTATTTT | CASSRQTSGPTSTDTQYF